The sample holds a few counts of the clone carrying this T cell receptor beta chain. Its target is not known. The V gene's germline CDR1 is SGHTA and CDR2 FQGNSA. The CDR3 runs 14 residues. V lost 5 bases and J 4 bases, leaving 14 bases between the germline ends. The data originate from a study of T-cell memory formation after mild COVID-19. Findings and limits, study-wide: Researchers found some responding clones in pre-infection memory, a sign that cross-reactive memory joined. Researchers could not confirm that second-wave clones peaking on day 37 targeted SARS-CoV-2.

5'RACE with constant-segment primers built TCRalpha and TCRbeta cDNA libraries with UMIs. From the 5' RACE reads, TCRdb called clonotypes with MiXCR, one entry per CDR3 protein. This sample yields more than 300,000 distinct CDR3 sequences, of which approximately 15% are seen a single time; 21% belongs to the top ten. The material sequenced was PBMCs or a T cell subset sorted from them (not recorded which). This receptor was taken from a man younger than 35 who had mild COVID-19 (a few samples of this study predate the infection). Cell type and time point are not known. The rearrangement uses TRBV7-2 and TRBJ1-2; perhaps TRBD1 as D (6 bases). CDR3 protein: CASSPYTDSYGYTF. The CDR3, as DNA: TGTGCCAGCAGCCCATATACGGACAGCTATGGCTACACCTTC. The full variable domain, with the rest looked up from reference TRBV7-2 and TRBJ1-2, is GAGVSQSPSNKVTEKGKDVELRCDPISGHTALYWYRQSLGQGLEFLIYFQGNSAPDKSGLPSDRFSAERTGGSVSTLTIQRTQQEDSAVYLCASSPYTDSYGYTFGSGTRLTVV.